This T cell receptor (beta chain) was identified during a study of neoadjuvant anti-PD-1 for oral cavity cancer. This CDR3 region has 15 residues. The ends lost 1 base at V and 2 bases at J; junction bases unmatched: 3. Germline values: CDR1 KGHSH, CDR2 LQKENI. Measured with immunoSEQ multiplex PCR; TCRdb has only the in-frame clones, and not every one. The repertoire holds about 14,000 clones, with about 70% as singletons. This TCR was recovered from a person between 35 and 79 years old with oral cavity squamous cell carcinoma. Sequenced here: PBMCs, sampled before nivolumab (anti-PD-1) treatment. The chain uses TRBV18 and TRBJ2-3; 7 nucleotides align to TRBD1. This chain's CDR3 is CASSPLTGDTDTQYF. Here the CDR3 DNA reads TGTGCCAGCTCACCACTAACAGGGGACACAGATACGCAGTATTTT.